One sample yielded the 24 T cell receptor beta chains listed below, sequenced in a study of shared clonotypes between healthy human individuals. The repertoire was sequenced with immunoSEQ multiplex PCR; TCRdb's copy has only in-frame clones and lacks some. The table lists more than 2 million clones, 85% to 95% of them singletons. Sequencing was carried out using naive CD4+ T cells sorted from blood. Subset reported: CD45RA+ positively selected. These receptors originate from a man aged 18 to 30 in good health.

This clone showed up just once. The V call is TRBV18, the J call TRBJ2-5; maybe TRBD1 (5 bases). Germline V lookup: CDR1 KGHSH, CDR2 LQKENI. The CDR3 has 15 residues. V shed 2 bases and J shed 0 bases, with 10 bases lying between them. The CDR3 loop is CASSPIAGNQETQYF. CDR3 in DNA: TGTGCCAGCTCACCAATTGCAGGGAACCAAGAGACCCAGTACTTC.

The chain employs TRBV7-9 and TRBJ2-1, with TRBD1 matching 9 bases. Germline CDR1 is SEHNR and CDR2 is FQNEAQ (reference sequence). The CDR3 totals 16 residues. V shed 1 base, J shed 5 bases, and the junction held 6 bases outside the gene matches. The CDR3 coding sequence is TGTGCCAGCAGCTTAGGTTCGGGACAGGGAAACAATGAGCAGTTCTTC. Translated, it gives CASSLGSGQGNNEQFF.

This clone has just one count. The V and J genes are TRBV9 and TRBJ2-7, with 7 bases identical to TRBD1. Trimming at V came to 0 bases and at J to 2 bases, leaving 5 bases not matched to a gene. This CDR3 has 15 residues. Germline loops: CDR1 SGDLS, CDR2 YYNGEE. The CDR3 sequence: CASSVDRGFTYEQYF. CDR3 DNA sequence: TGTGCCAGCAGCGTAGACAGGGGATTCACCTACGAGCAGTACTTC. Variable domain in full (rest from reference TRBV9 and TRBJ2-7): DSGVTQTPKHLITATGQRVTLRCSPRSGDLSVYWYQQSLDQGLQFLIQYYNGEERAKGNILERFSAQQFPDLHSELNLSSLELGDSALYFCASSVDRGFTYEQYFGPGTRLTVT.

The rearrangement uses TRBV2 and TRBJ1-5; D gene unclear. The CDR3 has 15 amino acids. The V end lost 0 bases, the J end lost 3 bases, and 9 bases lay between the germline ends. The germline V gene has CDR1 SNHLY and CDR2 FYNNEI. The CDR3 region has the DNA TGTGCCAGCAGTGAAGCGGGGAGGGACAATCAGCCCCAGCATTTT. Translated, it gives CASSEAGRDNQPQHF.

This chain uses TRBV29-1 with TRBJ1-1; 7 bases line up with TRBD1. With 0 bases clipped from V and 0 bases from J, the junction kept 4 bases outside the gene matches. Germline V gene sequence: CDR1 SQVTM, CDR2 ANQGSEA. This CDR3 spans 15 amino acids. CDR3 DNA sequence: TGCAGCGTTGAAGATACAGGGGACCTGAACACTGAAGCTTTCTTT. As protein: CSVEDTGDLNTEAFF.

The CDR3 protein is CASTPPGGSTEAFF. The CDR3 coding sequence is TGTGCCAGCACCCCCCCGGGAGGTAGCACTGAAGCTTTCTTT. The gene calls are TRBV6-5 and TRBJ1-1, with D uncertain. Trimming removed 7 bases at V and 4 bases at J, with 16 bases between. The CDR3 length is 14 residues. Looked up from germline, CDR1 is MNHEY and CDR2 is SVGAGI.

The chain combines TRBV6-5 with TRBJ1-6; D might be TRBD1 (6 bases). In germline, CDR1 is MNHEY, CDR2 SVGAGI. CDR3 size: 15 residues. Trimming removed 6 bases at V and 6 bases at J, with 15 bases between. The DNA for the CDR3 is TGTGCCAGCAGACGAAAAACAGGGACTAATTCACCCCTCCACTTT. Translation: CASRRKTGTNSPLHF.

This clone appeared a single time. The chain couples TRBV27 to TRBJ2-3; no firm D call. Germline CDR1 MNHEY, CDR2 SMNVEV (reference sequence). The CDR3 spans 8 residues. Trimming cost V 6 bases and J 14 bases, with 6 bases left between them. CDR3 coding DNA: TGTGCCAGCAGAGGGTGGTATTTT. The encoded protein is CASRGWYF.

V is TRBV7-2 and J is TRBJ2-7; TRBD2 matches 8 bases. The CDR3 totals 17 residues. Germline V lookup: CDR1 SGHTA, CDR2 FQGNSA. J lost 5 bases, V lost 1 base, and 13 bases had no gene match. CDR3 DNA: TGTGCCAGCAGCTTAGTCCCAGCGGGGGACATTGGGGACGAGCAGTACTTC. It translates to CASSLVPAGDIGDEQYF.

CDR3 nucleotide sequence: TGCAGCGTCCGACAGGGGAAGAACACTGAAGCTTTCTTT. It encodes CSVRQGKNTEAFF. J is TRBJ1-1 and V is TRBV29-1; TRBD1 aligns across 8 bases. Germline loops: CDR1 SQVTM, CDR2 ANQGSEA. V was clipped by 6 bases and J by 1 base; unmatched bases: 4. CDR3 length: 13 residues.

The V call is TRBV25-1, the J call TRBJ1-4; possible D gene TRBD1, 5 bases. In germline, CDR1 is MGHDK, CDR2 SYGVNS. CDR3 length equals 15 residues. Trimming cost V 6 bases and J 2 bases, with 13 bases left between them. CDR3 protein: CASRQGFGTNEKLFF. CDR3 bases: TGTGCCAGCAGGCAGGGTTTTGGCACTAATGAAAAACTGTTTTTT.

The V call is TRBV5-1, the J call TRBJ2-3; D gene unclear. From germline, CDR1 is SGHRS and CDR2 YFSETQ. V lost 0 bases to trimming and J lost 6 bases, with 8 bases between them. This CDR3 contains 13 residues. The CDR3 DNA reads TGCGCCAGCAGCTTGGTCTCCCGGGATACGCAGTATTTT. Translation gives CASSLVSRDTQYF.

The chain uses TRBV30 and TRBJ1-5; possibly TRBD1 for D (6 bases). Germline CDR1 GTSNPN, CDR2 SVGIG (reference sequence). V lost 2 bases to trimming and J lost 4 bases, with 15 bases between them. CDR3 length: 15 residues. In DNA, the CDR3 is TGTGCCTGGAGTCCATCAGGGGACGGGAATCAGCCCCAGCATTTT. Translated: CAWSPSGDGNQPQHF. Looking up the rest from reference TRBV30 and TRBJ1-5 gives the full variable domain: SQTIHQWPATLVQPVGSPLSLECTVEGTSNPNLYWYRQAAGRGLQLLFYSVGIGQISSEVPQNLSASRPQDRQFILSSKKLLLSDSGFYLCAWSPSGDGNQPQHFGDGTRLSIL.

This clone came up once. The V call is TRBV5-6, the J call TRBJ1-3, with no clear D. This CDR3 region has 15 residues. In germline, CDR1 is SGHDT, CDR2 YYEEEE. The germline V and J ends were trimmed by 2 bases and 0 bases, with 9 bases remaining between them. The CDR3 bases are TGTGCCAGCAGCTTTACATCGTCCTCTGGAAACACCATATATTTT. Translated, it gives CASSFTSSSGNTIYF. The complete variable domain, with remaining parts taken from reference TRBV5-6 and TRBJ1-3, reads DAGVTQSPTHLIKTRGQQVTLRCSPKSGHDTVSWYQQALGQGPQFIFQYYEEEERQRGNFPDRFSGHQFPNYSSELNVNALLLGDSALYLCASSFTSSSGNTIYFGEGSWLTVV.

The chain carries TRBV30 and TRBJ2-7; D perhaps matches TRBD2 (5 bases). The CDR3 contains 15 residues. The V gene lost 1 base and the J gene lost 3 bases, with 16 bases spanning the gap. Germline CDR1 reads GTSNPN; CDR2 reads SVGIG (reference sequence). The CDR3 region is CAWSDFGIPYYEQYF. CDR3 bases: TGTGCCTGGAGTGACTTCGGGATCCCCTACTACGAGCAGTACTTC.

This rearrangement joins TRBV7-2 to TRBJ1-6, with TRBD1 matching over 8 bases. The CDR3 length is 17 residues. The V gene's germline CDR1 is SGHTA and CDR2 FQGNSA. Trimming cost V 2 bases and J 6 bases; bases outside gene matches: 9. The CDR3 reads CASSLLFGQGFNSPLHF. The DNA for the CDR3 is TGTGCCAGCAGCTTATTATTTGGACAGGGATTTAATTCACCCCTCCACTTT.

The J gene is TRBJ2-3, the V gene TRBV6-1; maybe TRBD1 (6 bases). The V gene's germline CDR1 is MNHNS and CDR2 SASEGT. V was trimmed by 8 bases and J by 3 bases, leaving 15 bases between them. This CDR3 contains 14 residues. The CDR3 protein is CASVRGSGTDTQYF. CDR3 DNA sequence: TGTGCCAGCGTCAGGGGAAGTGGAACAGATACGCAGTATTTT.

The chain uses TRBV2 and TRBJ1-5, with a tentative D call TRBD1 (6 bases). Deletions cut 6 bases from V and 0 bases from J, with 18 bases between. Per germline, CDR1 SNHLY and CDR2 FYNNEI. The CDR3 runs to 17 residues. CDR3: CASRGAPTGNSNQPQHF. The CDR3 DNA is TGTGCCAGCAGGGGGGCCCCGACGGGAAATAGCAATCAGCCCCAGCATTTT.

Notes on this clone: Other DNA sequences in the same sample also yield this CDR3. In DNA, the CDR3 is TGTGCCATCAGTGTACAGGGATCTGGAAACACCATATATTTT. The encoded protein is CAISVQGSGNTIYF. V gene TRBV10-3 combines with J gene TRBJ1-3; possible D gene TRBD1, 6 bases. The V end lost 4 bases, the J end lost 1 base, and 8 bases lay between the germline ends. The CDR3 runs 14 residues. Germline values: CDR1 ENHRY, CDR2 SYGVKD.

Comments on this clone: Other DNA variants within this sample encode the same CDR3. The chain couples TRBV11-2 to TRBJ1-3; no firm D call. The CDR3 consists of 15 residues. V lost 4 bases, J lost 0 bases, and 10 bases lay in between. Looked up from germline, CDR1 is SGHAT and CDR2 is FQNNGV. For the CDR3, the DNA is TGTGCCAGCAGCTCTCGGACGGGCTCTGGAAACACCATATATTTT. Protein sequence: CASSSRTGSGNTIYF.

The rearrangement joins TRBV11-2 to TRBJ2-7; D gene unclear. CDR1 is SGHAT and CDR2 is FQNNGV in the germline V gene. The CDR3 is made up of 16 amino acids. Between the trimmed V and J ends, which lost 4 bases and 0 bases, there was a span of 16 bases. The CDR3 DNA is TGTGCCAGCAGCTCGATACGCGGCCAGGCCTCCTACGAGCAGTACTTC. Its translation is CASSSIRGQASYEQYF.

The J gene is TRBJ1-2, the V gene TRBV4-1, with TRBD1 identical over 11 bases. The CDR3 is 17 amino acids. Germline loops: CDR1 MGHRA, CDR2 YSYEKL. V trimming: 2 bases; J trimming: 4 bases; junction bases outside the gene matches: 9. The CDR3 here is CASSQPGTGGHGYGYTF. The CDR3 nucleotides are TGCGCCAGCAGCCAACCCGGGACAGGGGGACACGGCTATGGCTACACCTTC.

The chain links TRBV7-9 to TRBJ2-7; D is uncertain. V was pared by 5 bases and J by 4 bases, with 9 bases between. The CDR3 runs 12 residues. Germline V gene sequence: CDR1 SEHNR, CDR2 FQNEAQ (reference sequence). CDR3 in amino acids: CASSGNAYEQYF. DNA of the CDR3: TGTGCCAGCAGCGGGAACGCTTACGAGCAGTACTTC.

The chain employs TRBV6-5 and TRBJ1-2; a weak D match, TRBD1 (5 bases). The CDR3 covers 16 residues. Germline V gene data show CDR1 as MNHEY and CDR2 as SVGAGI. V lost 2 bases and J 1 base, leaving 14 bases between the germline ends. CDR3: CASSYTGGRGNYGYTF. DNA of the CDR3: TGTGCCAGCAGTTACACGGGAGGGAGGGGTAACTATGGCTACACCTTC.